The 23 T cell receptor beta chains listed next were all sequenced from one sample in a study of cytomegalovirus exposure and HLA in healthy donors. The PCR made use of 60 Vbeta and 13 Jbeta primers. Measured with immunoSEQ multiplex PCR; TCRdb has only the in-frame clones, and not every one. This sample has more than 200,000 clones, with 70% to 80% found just once. The material sequenced was PBMCs. The receptors derive from a man between 40 and 49 years old in good health and CMV-seronegative.

The count of this clone is one. The chain links TRBV2 to TRBJ1-6; D perhaps matches TRBD1 (5 bases). The CDR3 length is 15 residues. CDR1 SNHLY and CDR2 FYNNEI come from the germline V gene. The germline V and J ends were trimmed by 5 bases and 7 bases, with 15 bases remaining between them. The CDR3 DNA is TGTGCCAGCAGTCTGGAGGGGCAGGGAAATTCACCCCTCCACTTT. Its translation: CASSLEGQGNSPLHF.

The chain has TRBV28 and TRBJ2-7; D is undetermined. Trimming left V 1 base short and J 2 bases short, with 12 bases between. Germline V gene lookup returns CDR1 MDHEN and CDR2 SYDVKM. This CDR3 comprises 15 residues. The CDR3 here is CASSLSPSDPYEQYF. Written as DNA, the CDR3 is TGTGCCAGCAGTTTATCCCCCAGTGATCCCTACGAGCAGTACTTC.

This chain joins TRBV12-5 and TRBJ2-1; D unresolved. Per germline, CDR1 LGHNT and CDR2 FRNRAP. This CDR3 comprises 16 residues. Between the trimmed V and J ends, which lost 1 base and 0 bases, there was a span of 10 bases. Here the CDR3 DNA reads TGTGCTAGTGGTTTGGGCGGCCCCAGCTCCTACAATGAGCAGTTCTTC. Amino acids: CASGLGGPSSYNEQFF.

The chain couples TRBV5-1 to TRBJ2-1, with D perhaps matching TRBD2 (6 bases). Germline loops: CDR1 SGHRS, CDR2 YFSETQ. Trimming left V 0 bases short and J 7 bases short, with 11 bases between. The CDR3 is 14 residues long. This CDR3 reads CASSLEGRDNEQFF. The CDR3 region has the DNA TGCGCCAGCAGCTTGGAGGGGCGGGATAATGAGCAGTTCTTC. Complete variable domain (other parts from reference TRBV5-1 and TRBJ2-1): KAGVTQTPRYLIKTRGQQVTLSCSPISGHRSVSWYQQTPGQGLQFLFEYFSETQRNKGNFPGRFSGRQFSNSRSEMNVSTLELGDSALYLCASSLEGRDNEQFFGPGTRLTVL.

The chain links TRBV7-2 to TRBJ2-5, with D unclear. The ends were cut back, 6 bases at V and 5 bases at J, with 16 bases in the middle. Germline V gene lookup returns CDR1 SGHTA and CDR2 FQGNSA. This CDR3 spans 14 amino acids. The CDR3 DNA follows: TGTGCCAGCAGATCCCTCGCAGGCTTGGAGACCCAGTACTTC. It specifies CASRSLAGLETQYF.

In its sample, this clone was seen once. This chain joins TRBV19 and TRBJ2-7; D possibly corresponds to TRBD2 (5 bases). Trimming stripped 5 bases from V and 7 bases from J, with 18 bases between. The CDR3 is made up of 14 amino acids. CDR1 is LNHDA and CDR2 is SQIVND in the germline V gene (reference sequence). CDR3 sequence reads: CASSLLATLGEQYF. Here the CDR3 DNA reads TGTGCCAGTAGTCTCTTAGCGACCCTCGGTGAGCAGTACTTC.

This chain connects TRBV5-1 to TRBJ2-1; 9 bases are shared with TRBD1. The CDR3 is 14 residues long. V shed 3 bases, J shed 10 bases, and the junction held 8 bases outside the gene matches. Looked up from germline, CDR1 is SGHRS and CDR2 is YFSETQ. CDR3 coding DNA: TGCGCCAGCAGCTCGGACAGGGGAATCGGGGAGCAGTTCTTC. It yields the protein CASSSDRGIGEQFF. The full variable domain, its missing parts supplied by reference TRBV5-1 and TRBJ2-1, is KAGVTQTPRYLIKTRGQQVTLSCSPISGHRSVSWYQQTPGQGLQFLFEYFSETQRNKGNFPGRFSGRQFSNSRSEMNVSTLELGDSALYLCASSSDRGIGEQFFGPGTRLTVL.

This chain connects TRBV6-5 to TRBJ1-2; no firm D call. Germline CDR1 is MNHEY and CDR2 is SVGAGI. There are 13 residues in the CDR3. V lost 5 bases to trimming and J lost 1 base, with 8 bases between them. The CDR3 sequence is CASSETVNYGYTF. The CDR3 bases are TGTGCCAGCAGTGAAACAGTTAACTATGGCTACACCTTC.

The table lists this clone with a count of one. This rearrangement joins TRBV2 to TRBJ2-5; 9 bases fit TRBD2. This CDR3 contains 19 residues. V dropped 3 bases and J dropped 6; count of bases not matched to a gene: 20. Germline loops: CDR1 SNHLY, CDR2 FYNNEI. This CDR3 is CASSDGGLGAGGPWKTQYF. CDR3 DNA: TGTGCCAGCAGTGACGGAGGTTTGGGGGCGGGGGGGCCGTGGAAGACCCAGTACTTC.

This rearrangement joins TRBV29-1 to TRBJ2-1; 12 bases line up with TRBD2. J lost 7 bases, V lost 6 bases, and 7 bases had no gene match. The CDR3 sequence is 14 residues long. Germline CDR1 is SQVTM and CDR2 is ANQGSEA. The CDR3 spells CSVMTSGRLNEQFF. CDR3 coding DNA: TGCAGCGTCATGACTAGCGGGAGATTGAATGAGCAGTTCTTC.

The sample holds a few counts of this clone. The junction departs from the called germline gene at one end, perhaps through a read error. The J gene is TRBJ1-4, the V gene TRBV13; 9 bases match TRBD1. Germline values: CDR1 PRHDT, CDR2 FYEKMQ (reference sequence). The CDR3 sequence is 15 residues long. The CDR3 DNA reads as TGTGCCAGCAGCCTAGGACAGGGGTGGAATGAAAAACTGTTTTTT. Amino acid sequence: CASSLGQGWNEKLFF.

V gene TRBV7-2 combines with J gene TRBJ2-7; 10 positions agree with TRBD1. V was pared by 4 bases and J by 6 bases, with 9 bases of the junction left unmatched. This CDR3 is 15 amino acids long. From germline, CDR1 is SGHTA and CDR2 FQGNSA. CDR3 loop: CASSSGTGAAREQYF. The CDR3 coding sequence is TGTGCCAGCAGCTCAGGGACAGGGGCCGCCCGCGAGCAGTACTTC.

This sequence joins TRBV7-2 and TRBJ2-6, with 7 bases aligning to TRBD1. This CDR3 contains 15 residues. J lost 2 bases, V lost 3 bases, and 1 base had no gene match. Germline-derived CDR1 and CDR2 are SGHTA and FQGNSA. CDR3 sequence reads: CASSFDRAGANVLTF. The CDR3 DNA sequence: TGTGCCAGCAGCTTCGACAGGGCTGGGGCCAACGTCCTGACTTTC.

The genes are TRBV7-9 and TRBJ2-7; TRBD2 aligns across 7 bases. Germline CDR1 is SEHNR and CDR2 is FQNEAQ (reference sequence). The CDR3 is 14 amino acids. Trimming removed 3 bases from V and 5 bases from J; junction bases left unmatched: 7. CDR3 bases: TGTGCCAGCAGCTTGGGTCTAGCGGTCGACGAGCAGTACTTC. Its translation: CASSLGLAVDEQYF.

V and J are TRBV10-3 and TRBJ1-2; a weak D match, TRBD1 (5 bases). The CDR3 runs to 13 residues. Germline CDR1 is ENHRY and CDR2 is SYGVKD. V lost 2 bases, J lost 7 bases, and 11 bases lay in between. CDR3 nucleotide sequence: TGTGCCATCAGTGAGAGGGGTTTACGTGGCTACACCTTC. Translation gives CAISERGLRGYTF.

As to this clone: This sample includes further DNA sequences coding for the same CDR3. This rearrangement joins TRBV18 to TRBJ2-2; D call uncertain. Trimming took off 6 bases at V and 1 base at J, with 9 bases between the two ends. CDR3 length: 14 residues. CDR1 and CDR2 from the germline V gene are KGHSH and LQKENI. DNA of the CDR3: TGTGCCAGCTCTCCTGGGCAGAACACCGGGGAGCTGTTTTTT. It codes for CASSPGQNTGELFF.

The chain has TRBV7-9 and TRBJ2-2, with 7 bases aligning to TRBD2. The CDR3 totals 16 residues. V dropped 0 bases and J dropped 6; count of bases not matched to a gene: 7. CDR1 SEHNR and CDR2 FQNEAQ come from the germline V gene (reference sequence). Written as DNA, the CDR3 is TGTGCCAGCAGCTTAGCAGGCGGGAGCATCGCCGGGGAGCTGTTTTTT. Encoded protein: CASSLAGGSIAGELFF.

The rearrangement uses TRBV2 and TRBJ2-7; 9 bases are shared with TRBD1. Unmatched junction bases numbered 7, after V lost 6 bases and J lost 13 bases. Germline loops: CDR1 SNHLY, CDR2 FYNNEI. The CDR3 runs to 11 residues. The CDR3 loop is CASRPDRGLYF. In nucleotides, the CDR3 is TGTGCCAGCAGGCCGGACAGGGGACTTTACTTC.

The rearrangement uses TRBV4-1 and TRBJ2-7; a weak D match, TRBD1 (6 bases). The CDR3 loop spans 18 amino acids. V shed 0 bases and J shed 3 bases, with 21 bases lying between them. Germline CDR1 and CDR2: MGHRA and YSYEKL. The CDR3 sequence: CASSQDLIQDRRFYEQYF. In DNA form, the CDR3 reads TGCGCCAGCAGCCAAGATCTGATCCAGGACAGAAGATTCTACGAGCAGTACTTC.

CDR3 sequence (DNA): TGTGCCAGCAGTTTAATGGAGCAGGGCTACACCTTC. Translation gives CASSLMEQGYTF. The rearrangement joins TRBV28 to TRBJ1-2; the D is unclear. V dropped 2 bases and J dropped 8 bases, with 9 bases sitting between them. CDR1 is MDHEN, CDR2 SYDVKM, per germline. The CDR3 length is 12 residues.

The J gene is TRBJ2-7, the V gene TRBV10-3; 9 bases match TRBD2. CDR1 and CDR2 (germline): ENHRY, SYGVKD. The CDR3 runs to 14 residues. The V segment lost 9 bases and the J segment 6 bases; nucleotides outside the gene matches: 12. The chain's CDR3 is CAIAPSSGGPEQYF. As DNA, the CDR3 is TGTGCCATTGCCCCTTCCAGCGGGGGGCCCGAGCAGTACTTC.

This rearrangement joins TRBV7-3 to TRBJ2-2; D gene unclear. Germline V gene sequence: CDR1 SGHTA, CDR2 FQGTGA. CDR3 length: 14 amino acids. Trimming cost V 3 bases and J 7 bases, with 12 bases left between them. CDR3 bases: TGTGCCAGCAGCTTGCGAGGAAGGAACGGGGAGCTGTTTTTT. As protein: CASSLRGRNGELFF.

V gene TRBV11-2 combines with J gene TRBJ2-7, with D possibly TRBD1 on 6 matching bases. The germline V and J ends were trimmed by 7 bases and 0 bases, with 13 bases remaining between them. CDR1 SGHAT and CDR2 FQNNGV come from the germline V gene. The CDR3 contains 14 residues. The CDR3 DNA sequence: TGTGCCAGCAATATGAGAGGGGGCTCCTACGAGCAGTACTTC. It is translated as CASNMRGGSYEQYF.